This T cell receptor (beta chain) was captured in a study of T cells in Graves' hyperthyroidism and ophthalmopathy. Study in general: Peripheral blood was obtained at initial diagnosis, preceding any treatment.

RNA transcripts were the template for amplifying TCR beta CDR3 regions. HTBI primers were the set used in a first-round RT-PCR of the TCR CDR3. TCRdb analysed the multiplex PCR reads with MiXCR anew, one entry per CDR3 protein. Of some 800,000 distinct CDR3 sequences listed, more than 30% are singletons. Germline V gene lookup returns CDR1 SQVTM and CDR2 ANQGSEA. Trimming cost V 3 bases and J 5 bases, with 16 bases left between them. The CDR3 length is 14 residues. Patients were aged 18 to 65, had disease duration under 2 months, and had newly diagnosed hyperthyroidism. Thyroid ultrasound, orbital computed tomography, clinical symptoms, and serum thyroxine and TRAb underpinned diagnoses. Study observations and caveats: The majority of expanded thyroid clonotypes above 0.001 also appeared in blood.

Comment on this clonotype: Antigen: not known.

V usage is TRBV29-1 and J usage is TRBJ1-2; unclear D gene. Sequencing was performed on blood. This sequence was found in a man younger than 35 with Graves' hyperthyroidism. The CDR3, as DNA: TGCAGCGTTGAGACAATTAGCGTGAAATATGGCTACACCTTC. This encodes CSVETISVKYGYTF.